This T cell receptor beta chain was identified during a study of Ad26.COV2.S vaccination and SARS-CoV-2 variants. Study-level information: Dosing was one shot or two shots 56 days apart. Broader study findings: Comparability of non-spike TCR breadth was observed across vaccine and placebo recipients.

Treatment in this sample: some 20 received Ad26.COV2.S at low or high dose, single or two shots; 5 received placebo; per-sample allocation not given. The study sampled participants on day 63 after the first vaccine or placebo injection. The administered vaccine (an Ad26 vector) expressed Wuhan-strain SARS-CoV-2 spike. As for this clone: Antigen: not known. Other DNA sequences within the sample encode an identical CDR3.

This table comes from immunoSEQ multiplex PCR, and its TCRdb copy is limited to in-frame clones, with some not included. In the table there are 410,000 or so clones, about nine tenths of which are singletons. The V gene lost 2 bases and the J gene lost 2 bases, with 7 bases spanning the gap. The germline gives CDR1 MNHEY, CDR2 SMNVEV (reference sequence). This CDR3 is built from 13 residues. This rearrangement joins TRBV27 to TRBJ2-7; no definite D call. This receptor was identified in a person between 18 and 60 years old who received the Ad26.COV2.S COVID-19 vaccine or a placebo. The sample in question was peripheral blood, obtained in a trial of Ad26.COV2.S vaccine versus placebo. The CDR3 nucleotides are TGTGCCAGCAGTTTAAGGAGAGCCTACGAGCAGTACTTC. Residues: CASSLRRAYEQYF.